The 12 T cell receptor beta chains below come from one sample, sequenced in a study of cytomegalovirus exposure and HLA in healthy donors (TCRdb year 2017). Library preparation used the immunoSEQ multiplex PCR assay. For the multiplex PCR, a mixture combining 60 forward primers for TCR Vbeta segments and 13 reverse primers for TCR Jbeta segments was used. As stored in TCRdb, this immuneACCESS dataset retains in-frame rearrangements with V and J assigned. A fraction of the clones does not appear; measured against another copy, unresolved V genes explain less than half of the discrepancy, and the remainder lacks a known reason. Within this sample are about 160,000 clones, with approximately 67% of them counted one time only. The top ten clones comprise 3.5% to 5.5% of the sample. Sequenced: PBMCs. These TCRs come from a young woman in good health and CMV-seropositive.

The chain couples TRBV30 to TRBJ2-1; TRBD2 might be the D (7 bases). Germline V gene sequence: CDR1 GTSNPN, CDR2 SVGIG (reference sequence). With 2 bases removed from V and 9 bases from J, the gap between germline ends came to 17 bases. The CDR3 totals 14 residues. The DNA for the CDR3 is TGTGCCTGGAGTAAGGGGGGGGCTTATAGTGAGCAGTTCTTC. This translates into CAWSKGGAYSEQFF.

The chain joins TRBV25-1 to TRBJ2-2, with D possibly being TRBD1 (6 bases). Trimming removed 6 bases from V and 0 bases from J, with 11 bases in between. This CDR3 spans 15 amino acids. Germline V gene data show CDR1 as MGHDK and CDR2 as SYGVNS. The CDR3 loop reads CASSGTGPNTGELFF. The CDR3 nucleotides are TGTGCCAGCAGCGGTACAGGGCCGAACACCGGGGAGCTGTTTTTT.

The chain uses TRBV27 and TRBJ1-2, with D unresolved. There are 14 residues in the CDR3. V gave up 5 bases and J gave up 5 bases, with 15 bases separating them. Germline V gene data show CDR1 as MNHEY and CDR2 as SMNVEV (reference sequence). The CDR3 sequence: CASSKTVTPYGYTF. The CDR3, as DNA: TGTGCCAGCAGTAAAACGGTCACGCCTTATGGCTACACCTTC.

This chain links TRBV7-9 with TRBJ2-6; 7 nucleotides line up with TRBD1. The CDR3 sequence is 18 residues long. With V trimmed by 2 bases and J by 0 bases, 7 bases remained unmatched. Per germline, CDR1 SEHNR and CDR2 FQNEAQ (reference sequence). DNA for the CDR3: TGTGCCAGCAGCTTAAGGACAGGAGATAGCTCTGGGGCCAACGTCCTGACTTTC. Residues: CASSLRTGDSSGANVLTF.

This clone has just a few counts. This chain links TRBV19 with TRBJ1-1; D gene ambiguous. Per the germline V gene, CDR1 is LNHDA and CDR2 is SQIVND (reference sequence). V shed 3 bases and J shed 8 bases, with 13 bases lying between them. The CDR3 spans 13 residues. The CDR3 is CASSIAQLQEAFF. CDR3 sequence (DNA): TGTGCCAGTAGTATCGCCCAGTTACAGGAAGCTTTCTTT.

The genes are TRBV2 and TRBJ1-4; no clear D gene. The germline V gene encodes CDR1 SNHLY and CDR2 FYNNEI. This CDR3 contains 12 residues. V lost 5 bases to trimming and J lost 5 bases, with 6 bases between them. This CDR3 is CASSTGNEKLFF. CDR3 DNA: TGTGCCAGCAGTACGGGGAATGAAAAACTGTTTTTT.

The V gene is TRBV20-1, the J gene TRBJ2-7; 7 nucleotides align to TRBD1. Germline trimming cut 5 bases from V and 5 bases from J; bases unmatched to any gene: 3. This CDR3 is 11 amino acids long. The germline CDR1 and CDR2 sequences are DFQATT and SNEGSKA (reference sequence). CDR3 coding DNA: TGCAGTGCTGTACAGGGGAACGAGCAGTACTTC. Translated: CSAVQGNEQYF.

V gene TRBV7-3 combines with J gene TRBJ2-3, with D perhaps matching TRBD1 (5 bases). CDR3 size: 15 residues. Trimming pared 4 bases from V and 4 bases from J, leaving 15 bases between. Per the germline V gene, CDR1 is SGHTA and CDR2 is FQGTGA. The CDR3: CASSSPGFESDTQYF. CDR3 nucleotides: TGTGCCAGCAGCTCACCAGGGTTTGAATCAGATACGCAGTATTTT.

This sequence joins TRBV6-1 and TRBJ1-3; D possibly corresponds to TRBD1 (6 bases). This CDR3 is built from 15 residues. The ends were cut back, 1 base at V and 3 bases at J, with 10 bases in the middle. Germline loops: CDR1 MNHNS, CDR2 SASEGT. The CDR3 DNA sequence: TGTGCCAGCAGTGAAGGCAGGACAGTTGGAAACACCATATATTTT. This codes for CASSEGRTVGNTIYF.

CDR3 loop: CASSAITGYNEQFF. CDR3 bases: TGTGCCAGCAGTGCAATAACAGGTTACAATGAGCAGTTCTTC. The gene calls are TRBV2 and TRBJ2-1, with a possible D match to TRBD1 (5 bases). This CDR3 region has 14 residues. CDR1 and CDR2 from the germline V gene are SNHLY and FYNNEI. The V and J ends lost 4 bases and 4 bases respectively, with 11 bases between them.

This clone was counted between two and nine times. The rearrangement links TRBV2 to TRBJ2-3; perhaps TRBD1 as D (5 bases). Germline lookup yields CDR1 SNHLY and CDR2 FYNNEI. The CDR3 has 15 amino acids. The ends were cut back, 5 bases at V and 4 bases at J, with 16 bases in the middle. The CDR3 spells CASSQARVVPDTQYF. CDR3 DNA: TGTGCCAGCAGTCAGGCCAGGGTGGTCCCAGATACGCAGTATTTT. Complete variable domain (other parts from reference TRBV2 and TRBJ2-3): EPEVTQTPSHQVTQMGQEVILRCVPISNHLYFYWYRQILGQKVEFLVSFYNNEISEKSEIFDDQFSVERPDGSNFTLKIRSTKLEDSAMYFCASSQARVVPDTQYFGPGTRLTVL.

The CDR3 DNA sequence: TGTGCCAGTAGTATTTCCGCCGGCATGCCCAGGGGAGTGGACTATGGCTACACCTTC. The encoded protein is CASSISAGMPRGVDYGYTF. V and J are TRBV19 and TRBJ1-2, with D perhaps matching TRBD1 (6 bases). V shed 3 bases and J shed 3 bases, with 26 bases lying between them. The CDR3 has 19 residues. Germline V gene data show CDR1 as LNHDA and CDR2 as SQIVND (reference sequence).